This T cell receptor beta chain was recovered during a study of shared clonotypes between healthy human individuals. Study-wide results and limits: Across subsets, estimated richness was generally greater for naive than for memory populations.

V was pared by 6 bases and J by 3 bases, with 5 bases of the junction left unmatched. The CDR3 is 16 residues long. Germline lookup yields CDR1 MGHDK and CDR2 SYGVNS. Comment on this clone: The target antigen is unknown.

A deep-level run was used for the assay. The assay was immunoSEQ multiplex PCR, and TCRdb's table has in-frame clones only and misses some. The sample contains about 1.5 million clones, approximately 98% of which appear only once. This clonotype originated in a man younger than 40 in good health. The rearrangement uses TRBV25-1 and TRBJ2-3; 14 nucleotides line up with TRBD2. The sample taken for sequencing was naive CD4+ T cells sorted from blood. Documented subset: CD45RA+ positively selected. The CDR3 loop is CASRQTSGRATDTQYF. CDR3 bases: TGTGCCAGCAGGCAGACTAGCGGGAGGGCAACAGATACGCAGTATTTT.